Reported below is one T cell receptor beta chain. The data derive from a study of shared clonotypes between healthy human individuals. Sequencing used immunoSEQ multiplex PCR; TCRdb keeps in-frame clones, though not all of them. The table shows about 2.1 million clones, with about 93% occurring only once. The CDR3 is 12 amino acids. The germline V gene has CDR1 SQVTM and CDR2 ANQGSEA. The ends were cut back, 6 bases at V and 11 bases at J, with 19 bases in the middle. Selected positively for CCR7 and CD45RO-negative, naive CD8 cells excluded terminally differentiated effector memory CD45RA+ cells. The specimen was naive CD8+ T cells from PBMCs. The chain joins TRBV29-1 to TRBJ1-1; TRBD1 might be the D (5 bases). The clonotype was recovered from a man aged 18 to 29 in good health. Some clones in this sample may be carry-over from other donors' samples. CDR3 DNA sequence: TGCAGCGTCGCCGGGACTAGGCCTGCCGCTTTCTTT. As protein: CSVAGTRPAAFF.